The 5 T cell receptor beta chains listed next were all sequenced from one sample in a study of T cell repertoires in cytomegalovirus infection. Using its own MiXCR run on the reads, TCRdb lists one record per CDR3 protein. The data show 400,000 to 550,000 distinct CDR3 sequences, approximately 10% seen once. Input material: PBMCs. The receptors come from a human donor in good health (CMV status not recorded). Some clones in this sample may be carry-over from other donors' samples.

The chain uses TRBV4-1 and TRBJ2-1, with unresolved D. Trimming left V 4 bases short and J 7 bases short, with 20 bases between. This CDR3 contains 16 residues. Germline values: CDR1 MGHRA, CDR2 YSYEKL. DNA of the CDR3: TGCGCCAGCAGCCGATTTACAGTCCCCCCGGAGAATGAGCAGTTCTTC. Translating gives CASSRFTVPPENEQFF.

This clonotype appeared many times. V usage is TRBV5-1 and J usage is TRBJ1-1, with D perhaps TRBD1 (6 bases). Germline V CDR1 and CDR2: SGHRS, YFSETQ. This CDR3 contains 16 residues. V dropped 0 bases and J dropped 1 base, with 13 bases sitting between them. The CDR3 loop reads CASSLVAGATNTEAFF. The CDR3 bases are TGCGCCAGCAGCTTGGTGGCAGGGGCCACGAACACTGAAGCTTTCTTT.

The chain employs TRBV2 and TRBJ1-2; a possible D gene is TRBD1 (5 bases). Germline lookup yields CDR1 SNHLY and CDR2 FYNNEI. This CDR3 has 14 amino acids. V was pared by 5 bases and J by 1 base, with 11 bases between. CDR3 sequence: CASSPQGVNYGYTF. In DNA, the CDR3 is TGTGCCAGCAGTCCCCAGGGAGTTAACTATGGCTACACCTTC.

This sequence joins TRBV12-3 or TRBV12-4 and TRBJ1-5; 8 bases map to TRBD1. The ends lost 7 bases at V and 7 bases at J; junction bases unmatched: 12. The CDR3 runs 15 residues. The CDR3 nucleotides are TGTGCCAGCACCGGTATCAGGGGGCTGGGACAGCCCCAGCATTTT. Translating gives CASTGIRGLGQPQHF.

This clonotype was recorded many times. V and J are TRBV7-9 and TRBJ2-7, with D perhaps being TRBD1 or TRBD2 (7 bases each). The length of the CDR3 is 15 residues. V was shortened by 5 bases and J by 5 bases, with 19 bases between the two germline ends. The germline CDR1 and CDR2 sequences are SEHNR and FQNEAQ (reference sequence). CDR3 DNA sequence: TGTGCCAGCAGCACATCAGGGGGGGCAAGGAACGAGCAGTACTTC. It yields the protein CASSTSGGARNEQYF.